This TCR beta chain is from a study of cytomegalovirus exposure and HLA in healthy donors. The overall study: Around 85 million unique TCR sequences came from HLA-typed donors in an early release. Overall study findings and caveats: Many donors carried some public TCRs, although rarity characterized most TCR sequences. Common viral pathogens (according to a later analysis) appeared linked to several of the most significant clusters.

CDR1 is SGHTA and CDR2 is FQGNSA in the germline V gene. The CDR3 runs to 15 residues. V was cut by 5 bases and J by 5 bases, with 19 bases left in between. Despite likely unrecorded immune exposures, the donors were nominally healthy at the time of sampling. Both 60 Vbeta primers and 13 Jbeta primers went into the PCR. Libraries were prepared by immunoSEQ multiplex PCR; TCRdb keeps only in-frame clonotypes and omits some of them. The sample includes about 160,000 clones, roughly 80% of them seen just once. For this clone: What it binds is unknown.

The V gene is TRBV7-2, the J gene TRBJ2-7; the D gene is possibly TRBD1 (6 bases). The receptor's source is a female donor in good health and CMV-seronegative. The sequenced material came from PBMCs. CDR3 region: CASSPGVGALDEQYF. The CDR3 DNA sequence: TGTGCCAGCAGCCCAGGGGTCGGGGCCCTGGACGAGCAGTACTTC.